The 21 T cell receptor beta chains below were found in one sample sequenced in a study of cytomegalovirus exposure and HLA in healthy donors. The PCR used 60 Vbeta and 13 Jbeta primers. Profiling relied on immunoSEQ multiplex PCR, and the TCRdb table lists in-frame clones only, not all of them. The sample records about 180,000 clones, approximately 80% being singletons. Sequencing input: PBMCs. The receptors originated from a man between 18 and 35 years old in good health and CMV-seronegative.

This clone showed up just a few times. The V gene is TRBV19, the J gene TRBJ1-2; D unclear. V lost 5 bases and J lost 4, with 11 bases in between. This CDR3 is 13 amino acids long. CDR1 is LNHDA and CDR2 is SQIVND in the germline V gene (reference sequence). The CDR3 coding sequence is TGTGCCAGTAGTGCCTCCGGGATCTATGGCTACACCTTC. It is translated as CASSASGIYGYTF.

Note on this clone: Because the CDR3 is missing its conserved closing phenylalanine or tryptophan, this is likely a read error. The chain joins TRBV6-6 to TRBJ1-2, with D possibly being TRBD1 (6 bases). The CDR3 spans 13 residues. V lost 6 bases and J lost 5, with 13 bases in between. Per the germline V gene, CDR1 is MNHNY and CDR2 is SVGAGI (reference sequence). The CDR3 sequence: CASSPDRHYGYTL. CDR3 nucleotides: TGTGCCAGCAGCCCAGACAGGCATTATGGCTACACCCTC.

This chain links TRBV30 with TRBJ2-3; 9 bases match TRBD2. The germline gives CDR1 GTSNPN, CDR2 SVGIG (reference sequence). V gave up 0 bases and J gave up 4 bases; unmatched junction bases: 8. This CDR3 has 16 residues. DNA of the CDR3: TGTGCCTGGAGTGTATTGAGCGGCGGGAGGGCAGATACGCAGTATTTT. Amino acids: CAWSVLSGGRADTQYF.

CDR3 in DNA: TGTGCCACCAGCAGGCTAGCGGGAGCCCAAGAGACCCAGTACTTC. Protein: CATSRLAGAQETQYF. The chain employs TRBV15 and TRBJ2-5, with TRBD2 matching over 10 bases. This CDR3 has 15 residues. With V trimmed by 3 bases and J by 1 base, 2 bases remained unmatched. From germline, CDR1 is LNHNV and CDR2 YYDKDF (reference sequence).

A note on this clone: No conserved phenylalanine or tryptophan is present at the end of the CDR3, so a read error is the likely explanation. It is unclear where the CDR3 begins or ends on the DNA, so no DNA is shown, and the CDR3 is as TCRdb lists it. This rearrangement joins TRBV28 to TRBJ1-2. The V gene's germline CDR1 is MDHEN and CDR2 SYDVKM. The CDR3 contains 9 residues when both ends are counted. The CDR3: CASTTGGGD.

J is TRBJ1-1 and V is TRBV2, with 8 bases fitting TRBD1. This CDR3 region has 15 residues. Germline lookup yields CDR1 SNHLY and CDR2 FYNNEI. The trim removed 7 bases at V and 1 base at J, leaving 8 bases unmatched. The CDR3 DNA reads TGTGCCAGCACTACCGGACAGGGAGGGAACACTGAAGCTTTCTTT. It specifies CASTTGQGGNTEAFF.

This chain connects TRBV28 to TRBJ1-2; no clear D gene. Trimming pared 8 bases from V and 8 bases from J, leaving 24 bases between. Per germline, CDR1 MDHEN and CDR2 SYDVKM. The CDR3 totals 15 residues. CDR3 protein: CASAVRRERRRGYTF. The CDR3 nucleotides read TGTGCCAGCGCCGTCCGGCGGGAAAGGCGGCGCGGCTACACCTTC.

This chain links TRBV4-2 with TRBJ2-7, with TRBD2 as a possible D gene (5 bases). The CDR3 runs 15 residues. The germline V and J ends were trimmed by 0 bases and 4 bases, with 13 bases remaining between them. CDR1 and CDR2 (germline): LGHNA, YNFKEQ. The DNA of the CDR3 is TGTGCCAGCAGCCAAGAGTCCGAGGGTTGGTACGAGCAGTACTTC. Encoded protein: CASSQESEGWYEQYF.

This clone has a handful of counts. This chain connects TRBV4-1 to TRBJ2-7, with 7 bases identical to TRBD2. Germline CDR1 and CDR2: MGHRA and YSYEKL. V was clipped by 4 bases and J by 0 bases; unmatched bases: 6. The CDR3 totals 15 residues. CDR3 sequence reads: CASSLRDYPSYEQYF. CDR3 in DNA: TGCGCCAGCAGCCTTCGGGACTACCCCTCCTACGAGCAGTACTTC.

The J gene is TRBJ1-1, the V gene TRBV5-1; 7 nucleotides line up with TRBD1. Germline V CDR1 and CDR2: SGHRS, YFSETQ. Unmatched junction bases numbered 7, after V lost 0 bases and J lost 2 bases. CDR3 size: 16 residues. This chain's CDR3 is CASSLEAGQVNTEAFF. The CDR3 DNA sequence: TGCGCCAGCAGCTTGGAGGCTGGACAGGTTAACACTGAAGCTTTCTTT.

This CDR3 reads CASTPGTGKNGYTF. The DNA of the CDR3 is TGTGCCAGCACCCCAGGGACAGGGAAGAATGGCTACACCTTC. The V gene is TRBV28, the J gene TRBJ1-2, with 9 bases matching TRBD1. The CDR3 spans 14 residues. CDR1 and CDR2 (germline): MDHEN, SYDVKM. V lost 7 bases and J lost 6; bases outside the gene matches: 9.

This chain uses TRBV9 with TRBJ1-2; 8 nucleotides match TRBD1. Germline V gives CDR1 SGDLS, CDR2 YYNGEE. With 3 bases clipped from V and 6 bases from J, the junction kept 4 bases outside the gene matches. The CDR3 loop spans 13 amino acids. The CDR3 bases are TGTGCCAGCAGCGCACCAGGGGGCCATGGCTACACCTTC. This gives the protein CASSAPGGHGYTF. The variable domain in full, with the rest retrieved from reference TRBV9 and TRBJ1-2, is DSGVTQTPKHLITATGQRVTLRCSPRSGDLSVYWYQQSLDQGLQFLIQYYNGEERAKGNILERFSAQQFPDLHSELNLSSLELGDSALYFCASSAPGGHGYTFGSGTRLTVV.

This chain uses TRBV2 with TRBJ1-5; D not certain. Germline V gene lookup returns CDR1 SNHLY and CDR2 FYNNEI. V lost 11 bases, J lost 6 bases, and 23 bases lay in between. The CDR3 runs 15 residues. The CDR3: CAVGRESGSGQPQHF. The DNA of the CDR3 is TGTGCCGTAGGGCGTGAGTCGGGGTCGGGTCAGCCCCAGCATTTT.

The chain recombines TRBV10-3 with TRBJ1-2; weak D call: TRBD1 (6 bases). Germline assignment: CDR1 ENHRY and CDR2 SYGVKD. The CDR3 sequence is 16 residues long. The V gene lost 6 bases and the J gene lost 6 bases, with 23 bases spanning the gap. The CDR3 DNA sequence: TGTGCCATCAGGGTTATTGGGCAGGGGTCCGGGGATGGCTACACCTTC. This gives the protein CAIRVIGQGSGDGYTF.

The J gene is TRBJ1-1, the V gene TRBV28; D not resolved. Germline V gene lookup returns CDR1 MDHEN and CDR2 SYDVKM. The CDR3 is 13 amino acids. V dropped 8 bases and J dropped 1 base, with 11 bases sitting between them. The CDR3 DNA follows: TGTGCCAGCGGACCGGGAGGGAACACTGAAGCTTTCTTT. This encodes CASGPGGNTEAFF. The entire variable domain, with the rest obtained from reference TRBV28 and TRBJ1-1, is as follows: DVKVTQSSRYLVKRTGEKVFLECVQDMDHENMFWYRQDPGLGLRLIYFSYDVKMKEKGDIPEGYSVSREKKERFSLILESASTNQTSMYLCASGPGGNTEAFFGQGTRLTVV.

CDR3 coding DNA: TGTGCCAGCAGCGGTCAGGCAGGAGGAGTTGAAGCTTTCTTT. Encoded protein: CASSGQAGGVEAFF. This chain joins TRBV9 and TRBJ1-1, with D hard to call. Trimming removed 3 bases from V and 7 bases from J, with 16 bases in between. The CDR3 has 14 amino acids. Germline V gene sequence: CDR1 SGDLS, CDR2 YYNGEE.

Of note for this clone: Other nucleotide sequences in the sample specify the same CDR3. The chain employs TRBV2 and TRBJ1-6; 7 positions match TRBD1. The trim removed 6 bases at V and 7 bases at J, leaving 9 bases unmatched. CDR1 and CDR2 from the germline V gene are SNHLY and FYNNEI. The CDR3 runs to 15 residues. CDR3 loop: CASRARTGANSPLHF. The DNA for the CDR3 is TGTGCCAGCAGAGCCAGGACAGGCGCCAATTCACCCCTCCACTTT. The variable domain in full, completed from reference TRBV2 and TRBJ1-6, reads EPEVTQTPSHQVTQMGQEVILRCVPISNHLYFYWYRQILGQKVEFLVSFYNNEISEKSEIFDDQFSVERPDGSNFTLKIRSTKLEDSAMYFCASRARTGANSPLHFGNGTRLTVT.

In DNA form, the CDR3 reads TGTGCCAGCACCTCACCCGGACAGGATCACTATGGCTACACCTTC. Translating gives CASTSPGQDHYGYTF. V usage is TRBV9 and J usage is TRBJ1-2, with 7 bases identical to TRBD1. The CDR3 loop spans 15 amino acids. With V trimmed by 6 bases and J by 3 bases, 11 bases remained unmatched. The germline CDR1 and CDR2 sequences are SGDLS and YYNGEE.

The chain links TRBV10-3 to TRBJ1-6; D ambiguous. The CDR3 is 13 residues long. CDR1 and CDR2 from the germline V gene are ENHRY and SYGVKD. The germline V and J ends were trimmed by 8 bases and 4 bases, with 9 bases remaining between them. CDR3 sequence (DNA): TGTGCCATCCGTCCAGGATATAATTCACCCCTCCACTTT. It is translated as CAIRPGYNSPLHF.

V usage is TRBV2 and J usage is TRBJ2-7; no reliable D call. The V end was cut by 4 bases, the J end by 7 bases, with 8 bases between. Germline CDR1 and CDR2: SNHLY and FYNNEI. The CDR3 runs 11 residues. CDR3 loop: CASSVTEEQYF. DNA of the CDR3: TGTGCCAGCAGTGTCACAGAAGAGCAGTACTTC. The complete variable domain, with remaining parts taken from reference TRBV2 and TRBJ2-7, reads EPEVTQTPSHQVTQMGQEVILRCVPISNHLYFYWYRQILGQKVEFLVSFYNNEISEKSEIFDDQFSVERPDGSNFTLKIRSTKLEDSAMYFCASSVTEEQYFGPGTRLTVT.

In this sample, this clone turned up a few times. V usage is TRBV28 and J usage is TRBJ2-7, with 11 nucleotides matching TRBD1. V was pared by 7 bases and J by 4 bases, with 6 bases of the junction left unmatched. This CDR3 spans 14 amino acids. Germline V CDR1 and CDR2: MDHEN, SYDVKM. Written as DNA, the CDR3 is TGTGCCAGCACCCCGGGGACAGGGGGTTACGAGCAGTACTTC. Amino acid sequence: CASTPGTGGYEQYF. Variable domain in full (rest from reference TRBV28 and TRBJ2-7): DVKVTQSSRYLVKRTGEKVFLECVQDMDHENMFWYRQDPGLGLRLIYFSYDVKMKEKGDIPEGYSVSREKKERFSLILESASTNQTSMYLCASTPGTGGYEQYFGPGTRLTVT.